This T cell receptor beta chain was observed in a study of blood T cell repertoires in COVID-19. Data came from immunoSEQ multiplex PCR; TCRdb stores just in-frame clones and leaves some out. Of approximately 260,000 clones in the sample, 89% were seen once. The sequence derives from a woman aged 60-70 years who had recovered from COVID-19. Sequencing used PBMCs or T cells enriched from blood (not recorded which).

The CDR3 nucleotides are TGTGCCAGCAGCCACGCCCCCCGGACGGGGACCTACGAGCAGTACTTC. Protein sequence: CASSHAPRTGTYEQYF. The chain uses TRBV3-1 (or the pseudogene TRBV3-2) and TRBJ2-7; tentative D call: TRBD2 (5 bases). Germline V gives CDR1 LGHDT, CDR2 YNNKEL (reference sequence). The germline V and J ends were trimmed by 3 bases and 2 bases, with 17 bases remaining between them. The CDR3 is 16 amino acids.